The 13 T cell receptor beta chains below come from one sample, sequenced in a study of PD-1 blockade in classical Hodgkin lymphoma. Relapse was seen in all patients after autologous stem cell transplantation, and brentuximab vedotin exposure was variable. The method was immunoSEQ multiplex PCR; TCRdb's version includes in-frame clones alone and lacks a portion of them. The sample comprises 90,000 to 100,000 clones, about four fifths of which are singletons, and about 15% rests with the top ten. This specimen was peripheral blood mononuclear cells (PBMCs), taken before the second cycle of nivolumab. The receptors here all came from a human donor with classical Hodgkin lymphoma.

The CDR3 nucleotides are TGTGCCAGCTCACCGGGGCAGGGGGCGCAGCATGGCTACACCTTC. It specifies CASSPGQGAQHGYTF. This sequence joins TRBV18 and TRBJ1-2; 8 bases match TRBD1. Germline-derived CDR1 and CDR2 are KGHSH and LQKENI. The V gene end was trimmed by 3 bases and the J gene end by 6 bases; junction bases not matched to a gene: 9. The length of the CDR3 is 15 residues.

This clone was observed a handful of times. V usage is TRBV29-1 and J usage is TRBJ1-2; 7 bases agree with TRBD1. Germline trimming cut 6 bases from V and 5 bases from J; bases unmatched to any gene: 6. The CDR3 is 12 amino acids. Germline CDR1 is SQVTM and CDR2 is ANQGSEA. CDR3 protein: CSVTTGVYGYTF. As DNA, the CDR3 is TGCAGCGTCACCACAGGGGTTTATGGCTACACCTTC.

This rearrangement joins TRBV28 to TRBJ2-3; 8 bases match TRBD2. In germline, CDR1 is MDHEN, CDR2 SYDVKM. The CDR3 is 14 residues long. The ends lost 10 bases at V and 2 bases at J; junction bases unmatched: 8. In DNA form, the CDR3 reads TGTGCCACGGGAGGGGCTGTACCCACAGATACGCAGTATTTT. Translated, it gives CATGGAVPTDTQYF.

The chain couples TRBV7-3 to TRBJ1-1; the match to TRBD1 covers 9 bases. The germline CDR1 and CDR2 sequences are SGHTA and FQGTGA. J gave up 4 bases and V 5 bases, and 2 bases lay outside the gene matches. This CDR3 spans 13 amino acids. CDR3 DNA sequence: TGTGCCAGCAGCGAGACAGGGGGCACTGAAGCTTTCTTT. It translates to CASSETGGTEAFF.

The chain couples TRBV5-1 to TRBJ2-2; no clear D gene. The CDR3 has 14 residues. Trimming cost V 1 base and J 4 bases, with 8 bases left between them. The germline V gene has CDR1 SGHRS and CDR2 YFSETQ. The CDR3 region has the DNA TGCGCCAGCAGCTTGTTTGGCGCCACCGGGGAGCTGTTTTTT. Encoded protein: CASSLFGATGELFF.

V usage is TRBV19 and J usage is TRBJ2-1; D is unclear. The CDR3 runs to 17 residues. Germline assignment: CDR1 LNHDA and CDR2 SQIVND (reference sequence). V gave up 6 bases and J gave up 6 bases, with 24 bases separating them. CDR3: CASSIPRASPSSNEQFF. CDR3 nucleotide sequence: TGTGCCAGTAGCATCCCACGGGCAAGCCCGTCTAGCAATGAGCAGTTCTTC.

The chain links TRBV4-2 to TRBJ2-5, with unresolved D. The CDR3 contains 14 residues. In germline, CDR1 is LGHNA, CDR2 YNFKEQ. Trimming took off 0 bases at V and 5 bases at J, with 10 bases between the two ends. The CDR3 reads CASSQDSRAETQYF. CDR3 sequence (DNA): TGTGCCAGCAGCCAAGATTCTAGGGCCGAGACCCAGTACTTC.

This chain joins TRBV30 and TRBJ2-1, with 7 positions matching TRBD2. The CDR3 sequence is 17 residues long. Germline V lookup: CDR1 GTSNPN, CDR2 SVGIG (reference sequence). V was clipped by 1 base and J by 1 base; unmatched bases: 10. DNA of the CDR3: TGTGCCTGGAGTGGAGCTAGCGGAGGGGAGTCCTACAATGAGCAGTTCTTC. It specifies CAWSGASGGESYNEQFF.

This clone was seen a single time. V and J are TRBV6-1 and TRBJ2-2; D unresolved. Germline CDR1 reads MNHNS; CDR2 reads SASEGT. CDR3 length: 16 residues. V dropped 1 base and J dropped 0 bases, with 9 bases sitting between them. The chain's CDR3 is CASSEVVAANTGELFF. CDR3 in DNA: TGTGCCAGCAGTGAAGTCGTAGCCGCGAACACCGGGGAGCTGTTTTTT.

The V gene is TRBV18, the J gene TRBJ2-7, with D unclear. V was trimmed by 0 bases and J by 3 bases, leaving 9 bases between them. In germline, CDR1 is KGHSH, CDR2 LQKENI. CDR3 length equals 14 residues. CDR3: CASSPPSRDYEQYF. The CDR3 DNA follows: TGTGCCAGCTCACCACCGAGTAGAGACTACGAGCAGTACTTC.

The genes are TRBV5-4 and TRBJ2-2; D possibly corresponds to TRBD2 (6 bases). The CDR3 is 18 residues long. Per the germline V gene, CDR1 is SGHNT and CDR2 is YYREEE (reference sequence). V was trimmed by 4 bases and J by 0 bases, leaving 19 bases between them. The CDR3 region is CASSLEWGGATNTGELFF. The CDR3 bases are TGTGCCAGCAGCCTGGAGTGGGGCGGGGCGACGAACACCGGGGAGCTGTTTTTT.

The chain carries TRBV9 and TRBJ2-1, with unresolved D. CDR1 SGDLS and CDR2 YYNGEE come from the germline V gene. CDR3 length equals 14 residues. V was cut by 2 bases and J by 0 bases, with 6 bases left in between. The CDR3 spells CASSVQSSYNEQFF. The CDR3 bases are TGTGCCAGCAGCGTCCAGAGCTCCTACAATGAGCAGTTCTTC.

The CDR3 nucleotides are TGTGCCATCAGTGAGTATCTGGGGGCTGAAGCTTTCTTT. Protein: CAISEYLGAEAFF. The rearrangement links TRBV10-3 to TRBJ1-1; possibly TRBD1 for D (5 bases). This CDR3 is 13 amino acids long. From germline, CDR1 is ENHRY and CDR2 SYGVKD. With 1 base removed from V and 6 bases from J, the gap between germline ends came to 9 bases.